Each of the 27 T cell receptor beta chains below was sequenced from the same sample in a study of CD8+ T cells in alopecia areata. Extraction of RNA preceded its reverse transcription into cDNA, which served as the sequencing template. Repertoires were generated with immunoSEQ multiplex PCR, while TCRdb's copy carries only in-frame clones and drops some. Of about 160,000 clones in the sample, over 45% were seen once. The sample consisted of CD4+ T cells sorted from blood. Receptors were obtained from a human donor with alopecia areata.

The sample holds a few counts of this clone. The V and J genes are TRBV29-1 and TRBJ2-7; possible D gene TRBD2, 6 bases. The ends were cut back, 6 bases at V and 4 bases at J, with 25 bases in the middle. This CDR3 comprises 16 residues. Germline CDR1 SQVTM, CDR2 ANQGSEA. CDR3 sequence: CSVLGVAEASHYEQYF. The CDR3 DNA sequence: TGCAGCGTACTCGGGGTAGCGGAAGCCAGCCATTACGAGCAGTACTTC.

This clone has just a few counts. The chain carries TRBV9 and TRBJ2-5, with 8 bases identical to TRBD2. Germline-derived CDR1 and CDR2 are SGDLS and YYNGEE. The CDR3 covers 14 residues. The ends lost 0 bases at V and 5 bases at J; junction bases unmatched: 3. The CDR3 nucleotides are TGTGCCAGCAGCGTAGAACAGCGGGGGGAGACCCAGTACTTC. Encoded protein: CASSVEQRGETQYF. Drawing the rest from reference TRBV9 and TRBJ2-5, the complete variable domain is DSGVTQTPKHLITATGQRVTLRCSPRSGDLSVYWYQQSLDQGLQFLIQYYNGEERAKGNILERFSAQQFPDLHSELNLSSLELGDSALYFCASSVEQRGETQYFGPGTRLLVL.

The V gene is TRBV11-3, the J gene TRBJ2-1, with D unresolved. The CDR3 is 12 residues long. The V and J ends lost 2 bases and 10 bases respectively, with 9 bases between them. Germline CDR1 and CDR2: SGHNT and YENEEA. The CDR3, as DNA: TGTGCCAGCAGCTTAACGGGCCGCGAGCAGTTCTTC. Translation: CASSLTGREQFF.

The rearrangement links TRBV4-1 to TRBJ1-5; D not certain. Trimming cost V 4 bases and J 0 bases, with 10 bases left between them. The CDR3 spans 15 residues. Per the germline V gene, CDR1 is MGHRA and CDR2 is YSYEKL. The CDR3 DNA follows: TGCGCCAGCAGCCCCGTTGACGGTAGCAATCAGCCCCAGCATTTT. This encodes CASSPVDGSNQPQHF.

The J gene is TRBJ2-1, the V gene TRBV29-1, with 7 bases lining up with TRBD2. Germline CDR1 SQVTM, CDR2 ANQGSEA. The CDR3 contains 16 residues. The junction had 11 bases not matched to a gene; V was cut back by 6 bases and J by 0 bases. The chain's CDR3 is CSVAGLASGSYNEQFF. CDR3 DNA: TGCAGCGTGGCGGGGTTGGCTAGCGGCTCCTACAATGAGCAGTTCTTC.

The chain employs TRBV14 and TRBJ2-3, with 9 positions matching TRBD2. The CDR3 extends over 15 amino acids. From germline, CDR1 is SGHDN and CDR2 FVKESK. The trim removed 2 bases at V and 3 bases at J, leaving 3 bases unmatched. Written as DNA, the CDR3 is TGTGCCAGCAGCCAAAAAGCGGGAGGAACAGATACGCAGTATTTT. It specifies CASSQKAGGTDTQYF.

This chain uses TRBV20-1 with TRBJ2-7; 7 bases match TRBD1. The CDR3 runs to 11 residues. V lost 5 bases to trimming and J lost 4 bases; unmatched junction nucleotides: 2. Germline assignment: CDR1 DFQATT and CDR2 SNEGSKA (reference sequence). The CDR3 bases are TGCAGTGCTTGGGACAGTTACGAGCAGTACTTC. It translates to CSAWDSYEQYF.

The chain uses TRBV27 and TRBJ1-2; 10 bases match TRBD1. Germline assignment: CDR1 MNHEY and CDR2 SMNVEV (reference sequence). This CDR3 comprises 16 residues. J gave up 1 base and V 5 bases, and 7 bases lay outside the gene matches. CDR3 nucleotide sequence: TGTGCCAGCAGTGCCCGGGACAGGGGCGTTAACTATGGCTACACCTTC. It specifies CASSARDRGVNYGYTF.

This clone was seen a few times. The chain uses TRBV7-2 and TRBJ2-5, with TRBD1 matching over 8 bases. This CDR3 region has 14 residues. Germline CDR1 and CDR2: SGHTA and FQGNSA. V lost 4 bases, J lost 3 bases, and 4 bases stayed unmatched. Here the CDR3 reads CASSSLDREETQYF. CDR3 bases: TGTGCCAGCAGCTCCCTGGACAGGGAAGAGACCCAGTACTTC.

The CDR3 DNA sequence: TGCGCCAGCAGCCAAGGCCCATCCCTCTACGAGCAGTACTTC. This gives the protein CASSQGPSLYEQYF. J is TRBJ2-7 and V is TRBV4-1; no definite D call. The CDR3 is made up of 14 amino acids. Trimming cost V 1 base and J 3 bases, with 10 bases left between them. Looked up from germline, CDR1 is MGHRA and CDR2 is YSYEKL.

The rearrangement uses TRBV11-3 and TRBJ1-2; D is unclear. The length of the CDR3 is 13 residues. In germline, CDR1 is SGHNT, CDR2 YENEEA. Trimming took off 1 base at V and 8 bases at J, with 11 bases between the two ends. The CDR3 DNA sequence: TGTGCCAGCAGCTTAGGGGTTTCGAAGGGCTACACCTTC. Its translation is CASSLGVSKGYTF.

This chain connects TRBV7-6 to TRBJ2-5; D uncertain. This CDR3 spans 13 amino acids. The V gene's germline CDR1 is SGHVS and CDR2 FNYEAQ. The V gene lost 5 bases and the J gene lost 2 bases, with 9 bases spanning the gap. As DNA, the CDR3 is TGTGCCAGCAGCCCCCGGGTGCAAGAGACCCAGTACTTC. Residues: CASSPRVQETQYF.

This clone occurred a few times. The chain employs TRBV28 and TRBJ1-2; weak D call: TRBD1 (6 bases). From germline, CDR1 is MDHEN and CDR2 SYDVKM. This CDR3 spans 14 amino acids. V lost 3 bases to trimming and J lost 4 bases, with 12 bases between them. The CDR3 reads CASSLGPGAYGYTF. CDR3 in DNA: TGTGCCAGCAGTTTGGGACCAGGGGCCTATGGCTACACCTTC.

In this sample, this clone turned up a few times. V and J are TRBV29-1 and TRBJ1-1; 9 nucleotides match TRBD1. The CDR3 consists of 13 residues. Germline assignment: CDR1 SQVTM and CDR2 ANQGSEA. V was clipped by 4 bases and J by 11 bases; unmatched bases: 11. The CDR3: CSVGRDRVNLAFF. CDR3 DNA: TGCAGCGTTGGCCGGGACAGGGTTAATTTGGCTTTCTTT.

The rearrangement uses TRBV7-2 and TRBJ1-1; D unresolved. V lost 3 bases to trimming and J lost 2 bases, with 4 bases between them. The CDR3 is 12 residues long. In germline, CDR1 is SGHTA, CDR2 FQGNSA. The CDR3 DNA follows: TGTGCCAGCAGCTTCAGCAACACTGAAGCTTTCTTT. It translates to CASSFSNTEAFF.

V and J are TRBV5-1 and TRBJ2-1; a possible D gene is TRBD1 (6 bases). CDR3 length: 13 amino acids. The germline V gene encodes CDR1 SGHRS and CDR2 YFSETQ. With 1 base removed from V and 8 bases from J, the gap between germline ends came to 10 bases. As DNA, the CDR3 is TGCGCCAGCAGCTTGCAGCAGGGGCATGAGCAGTTCTTC. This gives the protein CASSLQQGHEQFF.

CDR3 in DNA: TGCAGCGTTGAGCAGGACAACTACGAGCAGTACTTC. As protein: CSVEQDNYEQYF. This chain connects TRBV29-1 to TRBJ2-7; tentative D call: TRBD1 (5 bases). V lost 3 bases to trimming and J lost 3 bases, with 9 bases between them. The CDR3 is 12 amino acids. Germline values: CDR1 SQVTM, CDR2 ANQGSEA.

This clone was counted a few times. The CDR3 sequence: CSVETGSGGDTQYF. The CDR3 nucleotides are TGCAGCGTTGAAACGGGATCAGGTGGAGATACGCAGTATTTT. The chain recombines TRBV29-1 with TRBJ2-3, with a possible D match to TRBD2 (5 bases). V lost 2 bases, J lost 5 bases, and 14 bases lay in between. The CDR3 covers 14 residues. Germline values: CDR1 SQVTM, CDR2 ANQGSEA.

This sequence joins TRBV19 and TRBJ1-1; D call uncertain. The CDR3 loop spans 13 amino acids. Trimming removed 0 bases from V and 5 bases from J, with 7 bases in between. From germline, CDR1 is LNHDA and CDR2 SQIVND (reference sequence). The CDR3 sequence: CASSIDRVTEAFF. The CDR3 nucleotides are TGTGCCAGTAGTATAGATCGGGTAACTGAAGCTTTCTTT.

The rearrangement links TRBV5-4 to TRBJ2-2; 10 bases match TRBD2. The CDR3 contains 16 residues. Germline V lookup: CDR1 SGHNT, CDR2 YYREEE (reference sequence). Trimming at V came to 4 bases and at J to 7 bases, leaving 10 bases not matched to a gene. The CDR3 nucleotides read TGTGCCAGCAGCGGAACAGCGGGAGGGCCAGGCGGGGAGCTGTTTTTT. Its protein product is CASSGTAGGPGGELFF.

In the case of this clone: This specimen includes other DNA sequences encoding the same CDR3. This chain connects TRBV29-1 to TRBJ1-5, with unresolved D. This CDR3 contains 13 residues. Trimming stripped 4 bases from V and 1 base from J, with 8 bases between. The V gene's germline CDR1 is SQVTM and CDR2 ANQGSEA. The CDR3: CSVAGGSNQPQHF. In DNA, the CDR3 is TGCAGCGTTGCGGGAGGCAGCAATCAGCCCCAGCATTTT. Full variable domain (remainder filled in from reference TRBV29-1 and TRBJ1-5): SAVISQKPSRDICQRGTSLTIQCQVDSQVTMMFWYRQQPGQSLTLIATANQGSEATYESGFVIDKFPISRPNLTFSTLTVSNMSPEDSSIYLCSVAGGSNQPQHFGDGTRLSIL.

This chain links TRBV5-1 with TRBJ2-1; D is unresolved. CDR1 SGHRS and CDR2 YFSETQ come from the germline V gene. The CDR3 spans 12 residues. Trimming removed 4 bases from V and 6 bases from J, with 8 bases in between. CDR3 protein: CASSVDGNEQFF. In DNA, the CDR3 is TGCGCCAGCAGCGTGGACGGCAATGAGCAGTTCTTC.

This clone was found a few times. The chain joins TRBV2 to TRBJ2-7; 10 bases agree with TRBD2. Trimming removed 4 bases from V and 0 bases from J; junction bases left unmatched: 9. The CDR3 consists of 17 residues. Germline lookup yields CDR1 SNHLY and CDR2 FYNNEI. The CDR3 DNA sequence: TGTGCCAGCAGTGTGTCTAGCGGGGGCCCTAGCTCCTACGAGCAGTACTTC. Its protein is CASSVSSGGPSSYEQYF.

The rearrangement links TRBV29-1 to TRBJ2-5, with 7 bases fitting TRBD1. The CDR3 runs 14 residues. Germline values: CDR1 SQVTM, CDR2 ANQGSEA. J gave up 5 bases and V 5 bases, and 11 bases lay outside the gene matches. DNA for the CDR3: TGCAGCGTTACAGGGGCGGCAGTGGGGGAGACCCAGTACTTC. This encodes CSVTGAAVGETQYF.

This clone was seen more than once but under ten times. CDR3 region: CASSPRQYNEQFF. The CDR3 coding sequence is TGTGCCAGCAGCCCCCGACAGTACAATGAGCAGTTCTTC. The chain uses TRBV28 and TRBJ2-1; possibly TRBD1 for D (5 bases). CDR3 length equals 13 residues. V lost 6 bases, J lost 4 bases, and 10 bases lay in between. The germline gives CDR1 MDHEN, CDR2 SYDVKM. Looking up the rest from reference TRBV28 and TRBJ2-1 gives the full variable domain: DVKVTQSSRYLVKRTGEKVFLECVQDMDHENMFWYRQDPGLGLRLIYFSYDVKMKEKGDIPEGYSVSREKKERFSLILESASTNQTSMYLCASSPRQYNEQFFGPGTRLTVL.

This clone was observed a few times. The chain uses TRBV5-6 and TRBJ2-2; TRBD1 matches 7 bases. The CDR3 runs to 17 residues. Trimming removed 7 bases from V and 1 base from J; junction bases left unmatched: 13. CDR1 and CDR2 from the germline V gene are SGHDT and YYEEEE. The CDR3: CASAFLFSGGNTGELFF. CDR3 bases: TGTGCCAGCGCCTTCCTATTTTCAGGGGGGAACACCGGGGAGCTGTTTTTT.

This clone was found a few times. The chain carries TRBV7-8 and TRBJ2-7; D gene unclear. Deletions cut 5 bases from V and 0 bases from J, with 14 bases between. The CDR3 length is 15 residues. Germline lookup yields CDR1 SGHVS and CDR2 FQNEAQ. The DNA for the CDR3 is TGTGCCAGCAGCCGTGATATCATCGGCTCCTACGAGCAGTACTTC. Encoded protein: CASSRDIIGSYEQYF.